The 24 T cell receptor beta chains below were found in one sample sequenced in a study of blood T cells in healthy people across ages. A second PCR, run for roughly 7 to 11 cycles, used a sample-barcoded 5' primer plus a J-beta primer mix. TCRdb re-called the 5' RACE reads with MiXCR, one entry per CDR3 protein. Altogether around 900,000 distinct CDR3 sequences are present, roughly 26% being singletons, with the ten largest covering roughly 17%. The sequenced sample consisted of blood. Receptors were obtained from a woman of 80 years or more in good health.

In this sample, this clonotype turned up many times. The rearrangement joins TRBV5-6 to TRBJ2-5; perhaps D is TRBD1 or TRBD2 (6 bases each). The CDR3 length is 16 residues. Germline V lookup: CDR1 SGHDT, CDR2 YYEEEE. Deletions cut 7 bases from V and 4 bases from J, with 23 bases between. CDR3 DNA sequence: TGTGCCAGCTCAACCCGGGGGACCAGGGGAGGAGAGACCCAGTACTTC. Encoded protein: CASSTRGTRGGETQYF.

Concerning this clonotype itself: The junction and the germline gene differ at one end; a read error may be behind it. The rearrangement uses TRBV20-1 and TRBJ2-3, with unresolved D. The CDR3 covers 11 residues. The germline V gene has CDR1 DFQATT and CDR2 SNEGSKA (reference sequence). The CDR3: CNARDPPGQYF. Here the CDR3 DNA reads TGCAATGCTAGAGATCCCCCTGGGCAGTATTTT.

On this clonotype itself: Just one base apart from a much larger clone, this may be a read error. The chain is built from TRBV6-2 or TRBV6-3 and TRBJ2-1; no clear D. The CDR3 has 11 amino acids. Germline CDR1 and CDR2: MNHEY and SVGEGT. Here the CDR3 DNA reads TGTACCAGCAGTTACGGCTGGGAGCAGTTCTTC. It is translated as CTSSYGWEQFF.

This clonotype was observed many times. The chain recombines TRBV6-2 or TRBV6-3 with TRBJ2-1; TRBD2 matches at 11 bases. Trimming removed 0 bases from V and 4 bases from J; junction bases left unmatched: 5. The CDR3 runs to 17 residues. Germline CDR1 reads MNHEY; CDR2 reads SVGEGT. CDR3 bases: TGTGCCAGCAGTTACTCGCCAACTAGCGGGGGTTACAATGAGCAGTTCTTC. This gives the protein CASSYSPTSGGYNEQFF.

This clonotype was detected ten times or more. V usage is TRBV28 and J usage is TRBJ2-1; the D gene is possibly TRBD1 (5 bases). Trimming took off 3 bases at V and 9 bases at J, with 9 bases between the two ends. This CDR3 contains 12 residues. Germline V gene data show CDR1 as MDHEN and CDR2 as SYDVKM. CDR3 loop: CASSLKGFEQFF. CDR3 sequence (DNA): TGTGCCAGCAGTTTGAAGGGGTTTGAGCAGTTCTTC. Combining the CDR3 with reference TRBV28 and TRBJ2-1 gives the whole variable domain DVKVTQSSRYLVKRTGEKVFLECVQDMDHENMFWYRQDPGLGLRLIYFSYDVKMKEKGDIPEGYSVSREKKERFSLILESASTNQTSMYLCASSLKGFEQFFGPGTRLTVL.

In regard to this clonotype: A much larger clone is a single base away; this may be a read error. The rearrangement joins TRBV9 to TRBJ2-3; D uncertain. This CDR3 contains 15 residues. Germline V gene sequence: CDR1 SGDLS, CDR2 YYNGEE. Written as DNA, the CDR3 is TGTGCCAGCAGCGTAGGGACCTATGGCACAGATATGCAGTATTTT. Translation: CASSVGTYGTDMQYF.

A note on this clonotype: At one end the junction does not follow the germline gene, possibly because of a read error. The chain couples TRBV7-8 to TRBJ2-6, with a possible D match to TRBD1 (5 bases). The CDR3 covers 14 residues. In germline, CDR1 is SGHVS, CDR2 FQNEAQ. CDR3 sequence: CASSYSSGANVRTF. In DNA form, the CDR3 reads TGTGCCAGCAGCTACAGCTCTGGGGCCAACGTCCGGACTTTC.

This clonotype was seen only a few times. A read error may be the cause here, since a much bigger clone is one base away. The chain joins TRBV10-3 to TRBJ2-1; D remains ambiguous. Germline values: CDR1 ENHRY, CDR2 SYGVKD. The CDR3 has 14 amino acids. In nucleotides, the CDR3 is TGTGCCATCAGGGAGTCGGAAGTGAACAATGAGCAGTTCTTC. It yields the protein CAIRESEVNNEQFF.

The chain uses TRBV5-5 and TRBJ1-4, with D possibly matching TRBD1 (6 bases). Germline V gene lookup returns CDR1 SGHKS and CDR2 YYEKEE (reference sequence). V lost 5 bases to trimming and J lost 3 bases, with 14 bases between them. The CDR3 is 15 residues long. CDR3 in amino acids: CASRNYRASNEKLFF. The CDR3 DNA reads TGTGCCAGCAGGAATTACAGGGCATCTAATGAAAAACTGTTTTTT.

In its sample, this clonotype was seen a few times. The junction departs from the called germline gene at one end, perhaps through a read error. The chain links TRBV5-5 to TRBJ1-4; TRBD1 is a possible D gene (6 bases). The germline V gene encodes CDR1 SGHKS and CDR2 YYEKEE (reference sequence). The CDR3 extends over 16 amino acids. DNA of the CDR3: TGTGCTAGCAGCTTGTCGGCGGCAGGGGTAAATGAAAAACTGTTTTTT. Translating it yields CASSLSAAGVNEKLFF.

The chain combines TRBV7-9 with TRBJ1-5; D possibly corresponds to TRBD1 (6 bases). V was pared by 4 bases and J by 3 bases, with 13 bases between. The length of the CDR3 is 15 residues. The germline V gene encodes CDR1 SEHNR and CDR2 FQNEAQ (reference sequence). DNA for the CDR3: TGTGCCAGCAGCTCAACAACAGGGTCCAATCAGCCCCAGCATTTT. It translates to CASSSTTGSNQPQHF.

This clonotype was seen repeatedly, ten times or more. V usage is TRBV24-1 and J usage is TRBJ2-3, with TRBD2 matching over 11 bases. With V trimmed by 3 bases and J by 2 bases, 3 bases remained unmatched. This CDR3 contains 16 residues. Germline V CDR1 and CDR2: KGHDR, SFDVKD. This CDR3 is CATSDPSGGNTDTQYF. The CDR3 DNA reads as TGTGCCACCAGTGATCCTAGCGGGGGGAACACAGATACGCAGTATTTT.

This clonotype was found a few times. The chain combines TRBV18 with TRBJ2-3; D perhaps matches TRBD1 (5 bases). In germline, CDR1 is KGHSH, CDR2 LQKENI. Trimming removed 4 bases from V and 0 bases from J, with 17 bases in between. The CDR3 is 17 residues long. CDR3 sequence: CASSHRSGQSSTDTQYF. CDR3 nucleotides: TGTGCCAGCTCACACCGATCAGGGCAATCTAGCACAGATACGCAGTATTTT.

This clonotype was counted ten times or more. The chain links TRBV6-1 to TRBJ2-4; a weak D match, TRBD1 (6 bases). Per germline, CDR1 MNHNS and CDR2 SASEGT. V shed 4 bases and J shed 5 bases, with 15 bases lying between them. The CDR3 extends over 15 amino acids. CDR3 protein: CASSATWAGENIQYF. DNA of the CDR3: TGTGCCAGCAGTGCCACCTGGGCAGGGGAAAACATTCAGTACTTC.

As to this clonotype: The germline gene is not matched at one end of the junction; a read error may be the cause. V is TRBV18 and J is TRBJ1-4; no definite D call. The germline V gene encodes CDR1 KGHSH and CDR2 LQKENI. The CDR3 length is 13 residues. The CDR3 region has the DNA TGTGCCAGCCCACCACCGGTTAATGAAAAACTGTTTTTT. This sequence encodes CASPPPVNEKLFF. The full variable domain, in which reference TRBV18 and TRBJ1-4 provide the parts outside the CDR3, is NAGVMQNPRHLVRRRGQEARLRCSPMKGHSHVYWYRQLPEEGLKFMVYLQKENIIDESGMPKERFSAEFPKEGPSILRIQQVVRGDSAAYFCASPPPVNEKLFFGSGTQLSVL.

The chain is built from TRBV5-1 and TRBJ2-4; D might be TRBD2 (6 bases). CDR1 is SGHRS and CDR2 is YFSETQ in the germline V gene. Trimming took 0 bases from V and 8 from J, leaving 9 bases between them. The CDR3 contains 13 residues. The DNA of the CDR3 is TGCGCCAGCAGCTTGGGATGGGAGGACATTCAGTACTTC. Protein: CASSLGWEDIQYF.

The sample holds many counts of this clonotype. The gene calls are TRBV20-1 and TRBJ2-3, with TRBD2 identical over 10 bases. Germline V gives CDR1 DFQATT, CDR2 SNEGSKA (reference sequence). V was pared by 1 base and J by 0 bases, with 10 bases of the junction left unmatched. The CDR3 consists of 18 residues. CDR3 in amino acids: CSARVGSGGLSSTDTQYF. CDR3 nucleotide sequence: TGCAGTGCTAGAGTAGGTAGCGGGGGGCTGTCTAGCACAGATACGCAGTATTTT.

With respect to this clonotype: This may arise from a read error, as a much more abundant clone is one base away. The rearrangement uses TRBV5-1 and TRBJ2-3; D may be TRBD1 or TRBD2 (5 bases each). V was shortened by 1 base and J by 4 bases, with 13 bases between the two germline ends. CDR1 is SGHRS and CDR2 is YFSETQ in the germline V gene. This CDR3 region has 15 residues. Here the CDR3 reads CASSLSSQEADTQYF. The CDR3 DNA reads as TGCGCCAGCAGCTTGTCGTCACAGGAGGCAGATACGCAGTATTTT.

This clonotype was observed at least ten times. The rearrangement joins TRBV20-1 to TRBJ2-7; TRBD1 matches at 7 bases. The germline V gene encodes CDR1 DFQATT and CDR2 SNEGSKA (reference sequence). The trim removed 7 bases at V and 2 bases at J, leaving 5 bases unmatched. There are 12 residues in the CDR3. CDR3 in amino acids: CSGETGPYEQYF. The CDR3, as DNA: TGCAGTGGGGAGACAGGGCCCTACGAGCAGTACTTC.

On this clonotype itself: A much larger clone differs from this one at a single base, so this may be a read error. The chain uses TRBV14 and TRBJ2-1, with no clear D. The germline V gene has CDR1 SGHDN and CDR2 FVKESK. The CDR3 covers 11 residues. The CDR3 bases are TGTACCAGCAGCCAAGTGGGGTGGCAGTTCTTC. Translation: CTSSQVGWQFF.

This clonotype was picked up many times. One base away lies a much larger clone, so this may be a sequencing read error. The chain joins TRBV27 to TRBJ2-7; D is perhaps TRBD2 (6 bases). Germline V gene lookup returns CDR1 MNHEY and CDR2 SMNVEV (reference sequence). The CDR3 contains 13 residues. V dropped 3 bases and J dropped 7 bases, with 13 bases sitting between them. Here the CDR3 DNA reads TGTGCCAGCAGTTTTTCAGGGAGGAATGAGCAGTACTTC. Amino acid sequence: CASSFSGRNEQYF.

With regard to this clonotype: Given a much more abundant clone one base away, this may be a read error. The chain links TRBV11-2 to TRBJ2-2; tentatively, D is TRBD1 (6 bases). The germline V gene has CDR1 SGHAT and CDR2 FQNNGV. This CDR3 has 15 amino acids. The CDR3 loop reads CASSRDKSNTGKLFF. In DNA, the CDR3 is TGTGCCAGCAGCCGGGACAAATCGAACACCGGGAAGCTGTTTTTT.

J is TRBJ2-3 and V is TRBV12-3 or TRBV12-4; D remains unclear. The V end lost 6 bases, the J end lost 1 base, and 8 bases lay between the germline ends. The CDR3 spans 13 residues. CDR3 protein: CASSLRCTDTQYF. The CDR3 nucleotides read TGTGCCAGCAGCCTTCGGTGCACAGATACGCAGTATTTT.

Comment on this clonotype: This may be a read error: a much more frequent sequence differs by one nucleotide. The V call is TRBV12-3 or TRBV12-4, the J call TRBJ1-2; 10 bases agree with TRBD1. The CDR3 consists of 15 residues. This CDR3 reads CVSSPGQGVNYGYTF. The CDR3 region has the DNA TGTGTCAGCAGTCCCGGACAGGGGGTAAACTATGGCTACACCTTC.